This T cell receptor beta chain was sequenced in a study of blood T cell repertoires in COVID-19 (TCRdb year 2020). Looking at the study overall: Samples covering the acute and convalescent phases of COVID-19 were provided by collaborators in the United States, Italy and Spain. The material from the prospective study consisted of cDNA or gDNA derived from T cells, B-cell-depleted T cells, or PBMCs. The dataset comprised deeply sampled blood TCRbeta repertoires from subjects exposed to, actively infected with, or recovered from COVID-19. The repertoires were released in a freely available public database intended as a resource for research on the immune response to SARS-CoV-2. The samples were drawn from the first 160 participants of the ongoing ImmuneRACE study and from 1,200 or so subjects provided by 6 global collaborators. Nearly every sample came with metadata listing a de-identified subject ID, COVID-19 status, age in years and sex. Where available, HLA class I and class II types were obtained from metadata supplied by the sample provider rather than from assay-based typing. The research as a whole found: The amount of clinical and demographic metadata varied by source and participant and was provided uncurated.

TCRbeta CDR3 regions were amplified from genomic DNA by means of the immunoSEQ Assay, a bias-controlled multiplex PCR. The authors' pipeline ran thus. The number of nucleated cells in each sample was estimated by amplification of reference gene primers within the assay. Sequence reads were collapsed and filtered to measure the absolute abundance of every unique TCRbeta CDR3 rearrangement. For each sample, productive Simpson clonality was calculated as the square root of Simpson's diversity index over productive rearrangements. In its TCRdb copy, this immuneACCESS table keeps in-frame sequences only and misses some clones. Where compared with another copy, unresolved V genes explain less than half of these, and the others have no known cause. That table is the source of V, J and clone size, and D and trimming were worked out from the DNA. This sample has approximately 120,000 clones in its table, and 92% of those were observed once. The ten biggest clones cover around 2.1% of the sample.

One collaborating source in Seattle enrolled patients while the patients were actively infected and followed the patients over time throughout the course of disease. The collaborating institutions used their own protocols to collect whole blood in K2EDTA tubes. For TCRbeta analysis, collaborators shipped samples in one of three forms: frozen whole blood, isolated PBMCs, or DNA extracted from either of those sample types. V and J are trimmed by 4 bases and 6 bases, and the gene matches miss 8 bases of the junction. According to the germline V gene (reference sequence), CDR1 reads LGHDT and CDR2 reads YNNKEL. From the cysteine through the phenylalanine, the CDR3 covers 17 amino acids. Just CDR3 DNA is preserved here, 51 bases in frame from base 1. Of note for this clone: What this receptor recognizes is not known. No qualities accompany the bases; no much larger clone lies one base away.

The rearrangement combines TRBV3-1 (or the pseudogene TRBV3-2) with TRBJ2-1, with TRBD2 matching 14 junction bases. The source material was peripheral blood. This receptor was obtained from a man in his fifties with COVID-19, enrolled during active disease. The DNA sequence is as follows: TGTGCCAGCAGCCCCCGGGGACTAGCGGGAGTAGGCAATGAGCAGTTCTTC. It encodes CASSPRGLAGVGNEQFF.